The 23 T cell receptor beta chains reported below all come from one sample, sequenced in a study of blood T cell repertoires in COVID-19. TCRdb's copy holds only in-frame clones and misses some; the assay was immunoSEQ multiplex PCR. The sample shows more than 110,000 clones, about 87% of them seen only once. Sequencing was carried out using peripheral blood. These receptors originate from a human donor in a cohort sampled during active COVID-19.

The chain carries TRBV29-1 and TRBJ2-2, with TRBD2 matching over 8 bases. CDR1 and CDR2 from the germline V gene are SQVTM and ANQGSEA. The CDR3 is made up of 13 amino acids. V shed 3 bases, J shed 8 bases, and the junction held 5 bases outside the gene matches. CDR3 residues: CSVDEAGVGELFF. CDR3 bases: TGCAGCGTTGATGAAGCGGGAGTGGGGGAGCTGTTTTTT.

J is TRBJ2-3 and V is TRBV3-1 (or the pseudogene TRBV3-2), with 8 bases fitting TRBD1. This CDR3 has 16 residues. J gave up 4 bases and V 2 bases, and 8 bases lay outside the gene matches. The germline V gene has CDR1 LGHDT and CDR2 YNNKEL (reference sequence). Written as DNA, the CDR3 is TGTGCCAGCAGCCAATTAATTGGACAGGGAGCAGATACGCAGTATTTT. Translated, it gives CASSQLIGQGADTQYF.

V usage is TRBV7-9 and J usage is TRBJ1-5; tentative D call: TRBD1 (5 bases). In germline, CDR1 is SEHNR, CDR2 FQNEAQ (reference sequence). The CDR3 is made up of 15 amino acids. The V gene lost 0 bases and the J gene lost 7 bases, with 13 bases spanning the gap. CDR3 amino acids: CASSLAGGSGQPQHF. Written as DNA, the CDR3 is TGTGCCAGCAGCTTAGCGGGGGGGTCAGGGCAGCCCCAGCATTTT.

This clone has only a few counts. The chain recombines TRBV2 with TRBJ2-1; 8 nucleotides agree with TRBD1. J lost 7 bases, V lost 1 base, and 9 bases had no gene match. The germline gives CDR1 SNHLY, CDR2 FYNNEI. CDR3 length: 16 amino acids. The CDR3 spells CASSEGPRTGMNEQFF. CDR3 in DNA: TGTGCCAGCAGTGAAGGGCCCCGGACAGGGATGAATGAGCAGTTCTTC.

The chain uses TRBV19 and TRBJ1-5; D may be TRBD1 (6 bases). Trimming shortened V by 3 bases and J by 6 bases, and 12 bases separated the two germline ends. Germline CDR1 and CDR2: LNHDA and SQIVND (reference sequence). This CDR3 is 14 amino acids long. The CDR3 region is CASSITGGGQPQHF. The CDR3 DNA reads as TGTGCCAGTAGTATTACGGGGGGCGGTCAGCCCCAGCATTTT.

V is TRBV10-3 and J is TRBJ2-7; D is unclear. The CDR3 runs to 12 residues. The ends were cut back, 3 bases at V and 5 bases at J, with 8 bases in the middle. CDR1 is ENHRY, CDR2 SYGVKD, per germline. The CDR3 spells CAISERGDEQYF. CDR3 bases: TGTGCCATCAGTGAAAGAGGAGACGAGCAGTACTTC.

This clone was observed once. Other DNA sequences in the same sample also yield this CDR3. V usage is TRBV19 and J usage is TRBJ2-1, with TRBD1 identical over 10 bases. Germline trimming cut 6 bases from V and 5 bases from J; bases unmatched to any gene: 4. This CDR3 has 14 residues. Per germline, CDR1 LNHDA and CDR2 SQIVND (reference sequence). The CDR3 spells CASSTGTGDNEQFF. DNA for the CDR3: TGTGCCAGTAGCACCGGGACAGGGGACAATGAGCAGTTCTTC.

CDR3 bases: TGTGCCAGCTCTTGGACTGGCCAAGAGACCCAGTACTTC. Translation gives CASSWTGQETQYF. The gene calls are TRBV18 and TRBJ2-5; TRBD2 is a possible D gene (5 bases). V was clipped by 6 bases and J by 1 base, with 9 bases between them. There are 13 residues in the CDR3. CDR1 is KGHSH and CDR2 is LQKENI in the germline V gene. Filled out from reference TRBV18 and TRBJ2-5, the complete variable domain reads NAGVMQNPRHLVRRRGQEARLRCSPMKGHSHVYWYRQLPEEGLKFMVYLQKENIIDESGMPKERFSAEFPKEGPSILRIQQVVRGDSAAYFCASSWTGQETQYFGPGTRLLVL.

This rearrangement joins TRBV7-9 to TRBJ1-6; 10 bases are shared with TRBD1. The CDR3 extends over 16 amino acids. Germline lookup yields CDR1 SEHNR and CDR2 FQNEAQ (reference sequence). Trimming took 5 bases from V and 9 from J; bases not matched to a gene: 10. In DNA, the CDR3 is TGTGCCAGCAGCCGAGAGGACAGGGGGATCGGTTCACCCCTCCACTTT. As protein: CASSREDRGIGSPLHF.

This chain connects TRBV7-7 to TRBJ2-1; D not certain. CDR3 size: 15 residues. The germline V gene has CDR1 SSHAT and CDR2 FNYEAQ (reference sequence). V was cut by 5 bases and J by 4 bases, with 15 bases left in between. The CDR3 here is CASSPGQNLYNEQFF. The DNA for the CDR3 is TGTGCCAGCAGCCCCGGTCAAAACCTGTACAATGAGCAGTTCTTC.

V gene TRBV29-1 combines with J gene TRBJ1-4; maybe TRBD1 (6 bases). CDR1 is SQVTM and CDR2 is ANQGSEA in the germline V gene. CDR3 length: 13 residues. V lost 7 bases to trimming and J lost 8 bases, with 17 bases between them. The CDR3 protein is CSARQARGEKLFF. CDR3 nucleotide sequence: TGCAGCGCCCGACAGGCGAGGGGAGAAAAACTGTTTTTT.

This rearrangement joins TRBV7-2 to TRBJ2-1; 10 positions match TRBD2. With V trimmed by 6 bases and J by 4 bases, 12 bases remained unmatched. CDR1 and CDR2 (germline): SGHTA, FQGNSA. The CDR3 is 17 amino acids. The CDR3 region is CASSSNPGTSVYNEQFF. The CDR3 nucleotides are TGTGCCAGCAGTTCGAACCCCGGGACTAGCGTTTACAATGAGCAGTTCTTC.

The chain recombines TRBV7-9 with TRBJ2-5; 9 bases agree with TRBD1. The V segment lost 6 bases and the J segment 5 bases; nucleotides outside the gene matches: 7. Germline CDR1 reads SEHNR; CDR2 reads FQNEAQ (reference sequence). CDR3 size: 14 residues. CDR3 coding DNA: TGTGCCAGCAGTACGACAGGGGGGCGGGAGACCCAGTACTTC. This encodes CASSTTGGRETQYF.

V and J are TRBV19 and TRBJ2-1; no firm D call. Trimming shortened V by 4 bases and J by 0 bases, and 19 bases separated the two germline ends. Germline CDR1 reads LNHDA; CDR2 reads SQIVND (reference sequence). CDR3 length equals 18 residues. The CDR3 reads CASSKNARLGNSYNEQFF. The DNA for the CDR3 is TGTGCCAGTAGTAAAAATGCCAGACTCGGAAACTCCTACAATGAGCAGTTCTTC. Combining the CDR3 with reference TRBV19 and TRBJ2-1 gives the whole variable domain DGGITQSPKYLFRKEGQNVTLSCEQNLNHDAMYWYRQDPGQGLRLIYYSQIVNDFQKGDIAEGYSVSREKKESFPLTVTSAQKNPTAFYLCASSKNARLGNSYNEQFFGPGTRLTVL.

CDR3 sequence (DNA): TGTGCCACCGGGGACAGCGGTAATGAAAAACTGTTTTTT. Its protein is CATGDSGNEKLFF. The chain has TRBV24-1 and TRBJ1-4; TRBD1 aligns across 7 bases. CDR1 is KGHDR and CDR2 is SFDVKD in the germline V gene. The CDR3 has 13 residues. With 9 bases clipped from V and 4 bases from J, the junction kept 4 bases outside the gene matches.

The chain combines TRBV5-6 with TRBJ2-4, with TRBD2 as a possible D gene (6 bases). Germline CDR1 reads SGHDT; CDR2 reads YYEEEE. The V and J ends lost 4 bases and 0 bases respectively, with 14 bases between them. This CDR3 comprises 16 residues. CDR3 DNA sequence: TGTGCCAGCAGCCCTGGTGCGGGAACAGCCAAAAACATTCAGTACTTC. Its translation is CASSPGAGTAKNIQYF.

The V and J genes are TRBV6-5 and TRBJ1-6, with 8 positions matching TRBD1. The CDR3 covers 14 residues. Trimming at V came to 11 bases and at J to 7 bases, leaving 10 bases not matched to a gene. CDR1 is MNHEY and CDR2 is SVGAGI in the germline V gene. This chain's CDR3 is CAGRDRGRNSPLHF. As DNA, the CDR3 is TGTGCCGGAAGAGACAGGGGTCGGAATTCACCCCTCCACTTT.

Only a few counts were recorded for this clone. CDR3 sequence (DNA): TGTGCCAGCAGCGAAAGGGAGGCTCAGCCCCAGCATTTT. Protein: CASSEREAQPQHF. The chain links TRBV4-2 to TRBJ1-5; no reliable D call. The V and J ends lost 5 bases and 6 bases respectively, with 11 bases between them. The CDR3 consists of 13 residues. Per the germline V gene, CDR1 is LGHNA and CDR2 is YNFKEQ.

The rearrangement links TRBV18 to TRBJ1-5; D possibly corresponds to TRBD1 (5 bases). V gave up 3 bases and J gave up 6 bases, with 12 bases separating them. Germline V gives CDR1 KGHSH, CDR2 LQKENI. The CDR3 loop spans 14 amino acids. The CDR3 DNA follows: TGTGCCAGCTCACCGGGCAGGGAGGCTCAGCCCCAGCATTTT. This gives the protein CASSPGREAQPQHF.

The genes are TRBV2 and TRBJ1-2, with 9 bases fitting TRBD1. Germline-derived CDR1 and CDR2 are SNHLY and FYNNEI. The J segment lost 8 bases and the V segment lost 0 bases, leaving 1 base of the junction unmatched. There are 13 residues in the CDR3. CDR3 sequence (DNA): TGTGCCAGCAGTGAAGCAGGACAGGGGGGCTACACCTTC. Translated: CASSEAGQGGYTF.

This rearrangement joins TRBV6-6 to TRBJ2-5; 15 bases agree with TRBD2. The junction had 1 base not matched to a gene; V was cut back by 6 bases and J by 2 bases. Germline lookup yields CDR1 MNHNY and CDR2 SVGAGI (reference sequence). The CDR3 extends over 15 amino acids. The CDR3 is CASRGLAGGQETQYF. CDR3 sequence (DNA): TGTGCCAGCAGGGGACTAGCGGGGGGACAAGAGACCCAGTACTTC.

The rearrangement links TRBV2 to TRBJ1-1; D perhaps matches TRBD1 (5 bases). V lost 6 bases and J 7 bases, leaving 18 bases between the germline ends. The CDR3 length is 14 residues. Germline CDR1 SNHLY, CDR2 FYNNEI. The CDR3 region has the DNA TGTGCCAGCAGGGGGATTCGGGGGTTCGGTGAAGCTTTCTTT. This sequence encodes CASRGIRGFGEAFF.

This clone has only a few counts. The chain employs TRBV24-1 and TRBJ2-1; 7 nucleotides line up with TRBD2. V lost 2 bases and J lost 5; bases outside the gene matches: 5. This CDR3 is 15 amino acids long. In germline, CDR1 is KGHDR, CDR2 SFDVKD. The CDR3 here is CATSDSASGNNEQFF. As DNA, the CDR3 is TGTGCCACCAGTGATTCGGCTAGCGGAAACAATGAGCAGTTCTTC.